This T cell receptor beta chain is from a study of T-cell reconstitution after alpha-beta-depleted transplantation in children. Unique molecular identifiers were incorporated into the prepared TCRbeta library. One entry per CDR3 protein, called by TCRdb with MiXCR from the PCR reads. The repertoire holds around 450,000 distinct CDR3 sequences, with 10% to 13% as singletons. The input for sequencing was PBMCs, taken before TCRalphabeta/CD19-depleted stem cell transplant. The sequence was collected from a child aged 2-9 years with inherited bone marrow failure, due to receive a stem cell transplant.

The DNA of the CDR3 is TGTGCCAGCAGCGTAAGGACAGGGGGAGTGAACACTGAAGCTTTCTTT. Its protein product is CASSVRTGGVNTEAFF. The chain uses TRBV11-2 and TRBJ1-1; 10 bases are a match to TRBD1. The CDR3 runs to 16 residues. The germline CDR1 and CDR2 sequences are SGHAT and FQNNGV. With V trimmed by 5 bases and J by 0 bases, 6 bases remained unmatched.